The 16 T cell receptor beta chains below all came from one sample that was sequenced in a study of shared clonotypes between healthy human individuals. Clones were sequenced by immunoSEQ multiplex PCR, and TCRdb holds only the in-frame ones, with some missing. The data contain a few hundred thousand clones, 97% of them singletons. Sequences were obtained from naive CD4+ T cells sorted from blood. Described subset: CD45RA+ positively selected. Receptors were obtained from a woman aged 25 to 39 in good health.

This rearrangement joins TRBV6-6 to TRBJ1-1, with D possibly matching TRBD1 (5 bases). V was pared by 5 bases and J by 2 bases, with 15 bases between. The CDR3 consists of 15 residues. Per germline, CDR1 MNHNY and CDR2 SVGAGI (reference sequence). In DNA, the CDR3 is TGTGCCAGCAGTGGGACGGCGGGGTTTAACACTGAAGCTTTCTTT. Protein: CASSGTAGFNTEAFF.

This chain links TRBV4-2 with TRBJ2-7; TRBD2 matches at 8 bases. The CDR3 has 16 amino acids. From germline, CDR1 is LGHNA and CDR2 YNFKEQ. V lost 2 bases, J lost 2 bases, and 8 bases stayed unmatched. This CDR3 reads CASSQPTSGGPYEQYF. The CDR3 DNA reads TGTGCCAGCAGCCAACCAACCAGCGGGGGCCCCTACGAGCAGTACTTC.

The rearrangement uses TRBV7-9 and TRBJ2-1; 9 nucleotides line up with TRBD1. Trimming removed 4 bases from V and 5 bases from J; junction bases left unmatched: 0. The CDR3 has 13 amino acids. Germline CDR1 is SEHNR and CDR2 is FQNEAQ (reference sequence). Here the CDR3 DNA reads TGTGCCAGCAGCTGGACAGGGGACAATGAGCAGTTCTTC. Translation gives CASSWTGDNEQFF.

This clone was seen once. The chain is built from TRBV5-1 and TRBJ1-2, with TRBD1 matching over 9 bases. Germline V CDR1 and CDR2: SGHRS, YFSETQ. The CDR3 has 17 amino acids. V trimming: 0 bases; J trimming: 5 bases; junction bases outside the gene matches: 11. CDR3 DNA: TGCGCCAGCAGCTTGGCAACTACCACCGGGACAGGGTATGGCTACACCTTC. Residues: CASSLATTTGTGYGYTF.

The rearrangement links TRBV5-6 to TRBJ1-4; 7 bases match TRBD1. V trimming: 4 bases; J trimming: 8 bases; junction bases outside the gene matches: 8. The CDR3 length is 14 residues. Germline assignment: CDR1 SGHDT and CDR2 YYEEEE. The CDR3 region is CASSITGVWEKLFF. The CDR3 DNA reads TGTGCCAGCAGCATTACAGGGGTTTGGGAAAAACTGTTTTTT.

The J gene is TRBJ2-2, the V gene TRBV7-7, with a tentative D call TRBD2 (6 bases). The CDR3 totals 15 residues. Trimming removed 6 bases at V and 7 bases at J, with 18 bases between. Germline CDR1 is SSHAT and CDR2 is FNYEAQ (reference sequence). CDR3 residues: CASSSGLATYGELFF. Written as DNA, the CDR3 is TGTGCCAGCAGTTCCGGGCTAGCGACTTACGGGGAGCTGTTTTTT.

Remarks on this clone: In the same sample, other DNA sequences code for this CDR3. This chain joins TRBV18 and TRBJ1-1; D may be TRBD1 (5 bases). Germline V gene data show CDR1 as KGHSH and CDR2 as LQKENI. The CDR3 loop spans 14 amino acids. V dropped 2 bases and J dropped 3 bases, with 10 bases sitting between them. CDR3 residues: CASSPGGRDTEAFF. In DNA, the CDR3 is TGTGCCAGCTCACCAGGAGGCAGGGACACTGAAGCTTTCTTT. Looking up the rest from reference TRBV18 and TRBJ1-1 gives the full variable domain: NAGVMQNPRHLVRRRGQEARLRCSPMKGHSHVYWYRQLPEEGLKFMVYLQKENIIDESGMPKERFSAEFPKEGPSILRIQQVVRGDSAAYFCASSPGGRDTEAFFGQGTRLTVV.

The V call is TRBV5-1, the J call TRBJ2-7; D gene unclear. Germline CDR1 SGHRS, CDR2 YFSETQ. The CDR3 runs to 15 residues. V was clipped by 4 bases and J by 2 bases, with 16 bases between them. CDR3 in DNA: TGCGCCAGCAGCATGGTGGGCAGAGGAGCCTACGAGCAGTACTTC. Its protein is CASSMVGRGAYEQYF.

The chain has TRBV6-6 and TRBJ2-1; 11 nucleotides align to TRBD2. CDR1 and CDR2 (germline): MNHNY, SVGAGI (reference sequence). This CDR3 has 14 amino acids. Trimming took 3 bases from V and 5 from J; bases not matched to a gene: 0. In nucleotides, the CDR3 is TGTGCCAGCAGTTATAGCGGGAGGGACAATGAGCAGTTCTTC. Amino acids: CASSYSGRDNEQFF.

This chain links TRBV7-3 with TRBJ2-2; D uncertain. The germline V gene has CDR1 SGHTA and CDR2 FQGTGA. The CDR3 totals 16 residues. V was cut by 4 bases and J by 5 bases, with 17 bases left in between. Written as DNA, the CDR3 is TGTGCCAGCAGCTCGTTAGTTGCAACTGTGACCGGGGAGCTGTTTTTT. It translates to CASSSLVATVTGELFF.

The V call is TRBV10-3, the J call TRBJ2-5; D is undetermined. V was cut by 0 bases and J by 0 bases, with 2 bases left in between. Germline lookup yields CDR1 ENHRY and CDR2 SYGVKD. The CDR3 loop spans 13 amino acids. CDR3: CAISESDQETQYF. In DNA, the CDR3 is TGTGCCATCAGTGAGTCCGACCAAGAGACCCAGTACTTC.

CDR3 loop: CASSRQDNYGYTF. DNA of the CDR3: TGTGCCAGCTCCCGTCAGGATAACTATGGCTACACCTTC. The chain recombines TRBV18 with TRBJ1-2; D ambiguous. Between the trimmed V and J ends, which lost 6 bases and 1 base, there was a span of 9 bases. Germline assignment: CDR1 KGHSH and CDR2 LQKENI. The CDR3 sequence is 13 residues long.

The DNA of the CDR3 is TGTGCCAGCAGCCCCGTAGCGGGACTCTCCTACAATGAGCAGTTCTTC. It translates to CASSPVAGLSYNEQFF. The J gene is TRBJ2-1, the V gene TRBV5-5; the match to TRBD2 covers 8 bases. V gave up 4 bases and J gave up 0 bases; unmatched junction bases: 6. Germline assignment: CDR1 SGHKS and CDR2 YYEKEE (reference sequence). The CDR3 sequence is 16 residues long. Drawing the rest from reference TRBV5-5 and TRBJ2-1, the complete variable domain is DAGVTQSPTHLIKTRGQQVTLRCSPISGHKSVSWYQQVLGQGPQFIFQYYEKEERGRGNFPDRFSARQFPNYSSELNVNALLLGDSALYLCASSPVAGLSYNEQFFGPGTRLTVL.

V and J are TRBV7-9 and TRBJ2-3; tentative D call: TRBD2 (5 bases). The CDR3 consists of 15 residues. The germline CDR1 and CDR2 sequences are SEHNR and FQNEAQ (reference sequence). Trimming cost V 5 bases and J 0 bases, with 12 bases left between them. CDR3 DNA: TGTGCCAGCAGCCCGATGGCGGGTAGCACAGATACGCAGTATTTT. It translates to CASSPMAGSTDTQYF.

The chain joins TRBV28 to TRBJ2-7; D not resolved. The germline CDR1 and CDR2 sequences are MDHEN and SYDVKM. This CDR3 spans 14 amino acids. Trimming shortened V by 8 bases and J by 1 base, and 15 bases separated the two germline ends. CDR3 protein: CASCPGGRSYEQYF. CDR3 DNA sequence: TGTGCCAGCTGCCCAGGCGGTAGGTCCTACGAGCAGTACTTC.

The chain employs TRBV6-5 and TRBJ2-7; 9 positions match TRBD2. The germline gives CDR1 MNHEY, CDR2 SVGAGI. This CDR3 is built from 15 residues. Unmatched junction bases numbered 6, after V lost 4 bases and J lost 2 bases. In nucleotides, the CDR3 is TGTGCCAGCAGTTTCCGACTAGCGGAGACCTACGAGCAGTACTTC. Amino acids: CASSFRLAETYEQYF.